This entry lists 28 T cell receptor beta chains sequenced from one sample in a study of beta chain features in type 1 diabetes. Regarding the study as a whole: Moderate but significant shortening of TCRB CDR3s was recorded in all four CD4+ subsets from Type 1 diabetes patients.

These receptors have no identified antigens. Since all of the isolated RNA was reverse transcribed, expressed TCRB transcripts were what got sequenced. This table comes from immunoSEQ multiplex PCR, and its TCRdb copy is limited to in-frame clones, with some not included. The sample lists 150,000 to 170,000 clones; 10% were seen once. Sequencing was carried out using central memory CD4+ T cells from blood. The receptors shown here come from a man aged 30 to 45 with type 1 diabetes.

The CDR3 here is CASSLPGFRETQYF. CDR3 DNA sequence: TGTGCCAGCAGCTTACCAGGGTTTCGGGAGACCCAGTACTTC. The chain uses TRBV7-8 and TRBJ2-5, with a weak D call TRBD1 (5 bases). The CDR3 has 14 residues. The germline V gene encodes CDR1 SGHVS and CDR2 FQNEAQ. Trimming took 2 bases from V and 5 from J, leaving 12 bases between them.

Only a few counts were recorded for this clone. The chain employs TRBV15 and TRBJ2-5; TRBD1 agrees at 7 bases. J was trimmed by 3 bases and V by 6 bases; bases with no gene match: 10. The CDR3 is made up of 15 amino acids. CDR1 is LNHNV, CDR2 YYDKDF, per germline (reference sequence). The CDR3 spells CATSTRQGRKETQYF. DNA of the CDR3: TGTGCCACCAGTACCCGACAGGGTCGGAAAGAGACCCAGTACTTC.

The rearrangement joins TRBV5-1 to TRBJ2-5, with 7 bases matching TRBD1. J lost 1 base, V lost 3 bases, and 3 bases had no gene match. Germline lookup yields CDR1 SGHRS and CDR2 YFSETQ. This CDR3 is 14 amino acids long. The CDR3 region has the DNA TGCGCCAGCAGCTATGGACAGGCCCAAGAGACCCAGTACTTC. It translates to CASSYGQAQETQYF.

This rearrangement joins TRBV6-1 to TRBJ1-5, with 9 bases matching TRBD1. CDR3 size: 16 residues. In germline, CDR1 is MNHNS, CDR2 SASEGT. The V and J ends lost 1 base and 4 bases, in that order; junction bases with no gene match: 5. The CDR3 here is CASSEEGQGVNQPQHF. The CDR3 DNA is TGTGCCAGCAGTGAAGAGGGACAGGGCGTTAATCAGCCCCAGCATTTT.

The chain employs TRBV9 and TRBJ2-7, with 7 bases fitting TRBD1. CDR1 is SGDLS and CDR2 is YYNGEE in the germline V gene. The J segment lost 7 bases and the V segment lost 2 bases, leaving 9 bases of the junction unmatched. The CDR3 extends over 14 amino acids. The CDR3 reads CASSVGTSGQEQYF. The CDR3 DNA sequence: TGTGCCAGCAGCGTGGGGACATCGGGACAGGAGCAGTACTTC. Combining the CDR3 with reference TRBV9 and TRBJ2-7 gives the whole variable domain DSGVTQTPKHLITATGQRVTLRCSPRSGDLSVYWYQQSLDQGLQFLIQYYNGEERAKGNILERFSAQQFPDLHSELNLSSLELGDSALYFCASSVGTSGQEQYFGPGTRLTVT.

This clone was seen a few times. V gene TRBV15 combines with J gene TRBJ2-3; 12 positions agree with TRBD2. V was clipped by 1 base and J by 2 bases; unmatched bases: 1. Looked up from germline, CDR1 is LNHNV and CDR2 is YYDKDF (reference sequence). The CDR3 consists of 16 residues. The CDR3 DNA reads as TGTGCCACCAGCAGAGGACTAGCGGGGGCCACAGATACGCAGTATTTT. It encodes CATSRGLAGATDTQYF.

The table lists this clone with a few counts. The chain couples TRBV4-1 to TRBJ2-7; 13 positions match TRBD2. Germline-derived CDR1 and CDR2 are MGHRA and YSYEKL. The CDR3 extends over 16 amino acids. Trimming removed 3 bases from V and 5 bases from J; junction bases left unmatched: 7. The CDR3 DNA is TGCGCCAGCAGCCAGGGTTCCGGACTAGCGGGAGACGAGCAGTACTTC. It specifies CASSQGSGLAGDEQYF.

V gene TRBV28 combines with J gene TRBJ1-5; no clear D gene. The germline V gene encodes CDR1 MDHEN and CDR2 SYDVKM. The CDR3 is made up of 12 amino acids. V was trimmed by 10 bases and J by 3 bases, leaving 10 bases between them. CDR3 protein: CAMAGFNQPQHF. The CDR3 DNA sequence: TGTGCCATGGCGGGTTTCAATCAGCCCCAGCATTTT. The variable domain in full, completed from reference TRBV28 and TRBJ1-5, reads DVKVTQSSRYLVKRTGEKVFLECVQDMDHENMFWYRQDPGLGLRLIYFSYDVKMKEKGDIPEGYSVSREKKERFSLILESASTNQTSMYLCAMAGFNQPQHFGDGTRLSIL.

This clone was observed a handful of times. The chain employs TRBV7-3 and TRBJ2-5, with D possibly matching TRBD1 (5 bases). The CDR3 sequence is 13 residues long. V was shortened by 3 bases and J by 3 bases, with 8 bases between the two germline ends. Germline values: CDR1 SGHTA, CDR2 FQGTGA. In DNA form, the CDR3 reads TGTGCCAGCAGCTTCGGCAGGGAAGAGACCCAGTACTTC. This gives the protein CASSFGREETQYF.

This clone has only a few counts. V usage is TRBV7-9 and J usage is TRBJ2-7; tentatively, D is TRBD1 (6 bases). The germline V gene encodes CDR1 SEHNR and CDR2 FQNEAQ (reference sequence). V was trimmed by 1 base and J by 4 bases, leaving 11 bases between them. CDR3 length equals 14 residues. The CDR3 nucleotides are TGTGCCAGCAGCTTAGGGGACATTTCTTACGAGCAGTACTTC. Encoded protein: CASSLGDISYEQYF.

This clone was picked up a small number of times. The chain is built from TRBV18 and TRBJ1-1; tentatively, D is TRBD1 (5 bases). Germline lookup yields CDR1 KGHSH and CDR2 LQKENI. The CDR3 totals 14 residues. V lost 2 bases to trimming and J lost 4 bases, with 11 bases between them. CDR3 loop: CASSPSGFGTEAFF. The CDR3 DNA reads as TGTGCCAGCTCACCATCAGGGTTCGGCACTGAAGCTTTCTTT.

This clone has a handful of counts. The CDR3 DNA is TGTGCCAGCAGCCCCCAACCGACAGGGAACACCGGGGAGCTGTTTTTT. This sequence encodes CASSPQPTGNTGELFF. The chain is built from TRBV7-2 and TRBJ2-2; weak D call: TRBD1 (6 bases). The CDR3 contains 16 residues. Germline V gives CDR1 SGHTA, CDR2 FQGNSA. Between the trimmed V and J ends, which lost 5 bases and 1 base, there was a span of 14 bases.

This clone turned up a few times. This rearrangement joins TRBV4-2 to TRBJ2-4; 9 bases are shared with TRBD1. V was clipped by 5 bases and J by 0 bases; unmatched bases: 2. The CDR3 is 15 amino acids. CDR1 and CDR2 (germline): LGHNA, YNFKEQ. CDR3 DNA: TGTGCCAGCAGCAAACAGGGGGCAGCCAAAAACATTCAGTACTTC. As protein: CASSKQGAAKNIQYF.

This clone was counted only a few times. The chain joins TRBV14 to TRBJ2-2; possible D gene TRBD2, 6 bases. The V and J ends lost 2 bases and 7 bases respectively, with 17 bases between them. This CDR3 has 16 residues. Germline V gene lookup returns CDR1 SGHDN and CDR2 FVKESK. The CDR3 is CASSQRHGGPVGELFF. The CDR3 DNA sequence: TGTGCCAGCAGCCAAAGGCACGGAGGGCCGGTCGGGGAGCTGTTTTTT.

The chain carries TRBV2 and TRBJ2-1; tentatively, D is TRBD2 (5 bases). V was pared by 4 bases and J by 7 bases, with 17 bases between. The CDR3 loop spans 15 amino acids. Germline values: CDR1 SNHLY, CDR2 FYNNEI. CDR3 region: CASSVREGGGNEQFF. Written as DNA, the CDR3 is TGTGCCAGCAGTGTCAGAGAGGGTGGTGGGAATGAGCAGTTCTTC.

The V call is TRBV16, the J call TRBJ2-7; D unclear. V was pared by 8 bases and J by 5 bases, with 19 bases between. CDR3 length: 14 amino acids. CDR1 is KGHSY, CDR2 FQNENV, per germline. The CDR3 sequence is CASSWAPTVHEQYF. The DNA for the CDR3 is TGTGCCAGCTCATGGGCCCCCACGGTACACGAGCAGTACTTC.

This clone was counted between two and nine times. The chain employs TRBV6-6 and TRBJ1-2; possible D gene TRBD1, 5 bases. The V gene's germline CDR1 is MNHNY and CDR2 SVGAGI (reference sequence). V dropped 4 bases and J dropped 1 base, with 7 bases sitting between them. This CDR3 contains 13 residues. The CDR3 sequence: CASSFDSNYGYTF. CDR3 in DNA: TGTGCCAGCAGTTTCGACAGTAACTATGGCTACACCTTC.

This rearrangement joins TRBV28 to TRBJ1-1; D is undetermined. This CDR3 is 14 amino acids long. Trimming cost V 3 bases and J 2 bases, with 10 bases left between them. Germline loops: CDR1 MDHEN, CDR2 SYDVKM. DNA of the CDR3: TGTGCCAGCAGTTTTGGGCCTCAAAACACTGAAGCTTTCTTT. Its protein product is CASSFGPQNTEAFF. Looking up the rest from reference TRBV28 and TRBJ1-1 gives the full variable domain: DVKVTQSSRYLVKRTGEKVFLECVQDMDHENMFWYRQDPGLGLRLIYFSYDVKMKEKGDIPEGYSVSREKKERFSLILESASTNQTSMYLCASSFGPQNTEAFFGQGTRLTVV.

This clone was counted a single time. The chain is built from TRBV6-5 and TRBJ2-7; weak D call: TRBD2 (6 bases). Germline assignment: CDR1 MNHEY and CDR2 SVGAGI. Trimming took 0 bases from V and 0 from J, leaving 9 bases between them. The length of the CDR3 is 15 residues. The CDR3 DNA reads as TGTGCCAGCAGTTACTCGCGGGGTGTCTCCTACGAGCAGTACTTC. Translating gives CASSYSRGVSYEQYF.

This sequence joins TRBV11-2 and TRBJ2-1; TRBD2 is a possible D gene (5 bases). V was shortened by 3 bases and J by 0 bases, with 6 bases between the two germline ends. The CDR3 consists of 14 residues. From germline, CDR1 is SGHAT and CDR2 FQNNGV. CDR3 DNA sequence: TGTGCCAGCAGCTTCGAGGGCTCCTACAATGAGCAGTTCTTC. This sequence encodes CASSFEGSYNEQFF.

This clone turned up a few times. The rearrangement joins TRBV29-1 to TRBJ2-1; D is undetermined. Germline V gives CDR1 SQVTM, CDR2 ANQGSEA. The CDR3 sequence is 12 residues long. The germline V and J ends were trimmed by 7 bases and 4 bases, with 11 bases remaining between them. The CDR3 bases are TGCAGCGCCTCACTAACTTACAATGAGCAGTTCTTC. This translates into CSASLTYNEQFF.

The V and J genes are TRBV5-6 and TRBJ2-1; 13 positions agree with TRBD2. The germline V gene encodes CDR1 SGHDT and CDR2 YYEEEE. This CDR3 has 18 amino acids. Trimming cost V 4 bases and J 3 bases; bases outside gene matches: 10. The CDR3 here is CASSLLGLAGDLYNEQFF. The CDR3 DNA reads TGTGCCAGCAGCCTCCTAGGACTAGCGGGAGACCTCTACAATGAGCAGTTCTTC.

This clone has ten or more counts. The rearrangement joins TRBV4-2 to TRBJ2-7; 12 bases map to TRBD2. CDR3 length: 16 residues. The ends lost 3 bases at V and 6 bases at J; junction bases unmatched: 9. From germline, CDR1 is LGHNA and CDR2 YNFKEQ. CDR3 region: CASSQGWETSGSEQYF. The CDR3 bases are TGTGCCAGCAGCCAGGGGTGGGAGACTAGCGGGAGCGAGCAGTACTTC.

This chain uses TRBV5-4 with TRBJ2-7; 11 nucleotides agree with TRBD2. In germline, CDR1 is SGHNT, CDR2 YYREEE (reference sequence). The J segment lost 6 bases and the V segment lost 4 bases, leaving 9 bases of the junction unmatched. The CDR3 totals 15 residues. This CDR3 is CASSPKLAGVREQYF. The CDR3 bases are TGTGCCAGCAGCCCCAAACTAGCGGGAGTTCGCGAGCAGTACTTC.

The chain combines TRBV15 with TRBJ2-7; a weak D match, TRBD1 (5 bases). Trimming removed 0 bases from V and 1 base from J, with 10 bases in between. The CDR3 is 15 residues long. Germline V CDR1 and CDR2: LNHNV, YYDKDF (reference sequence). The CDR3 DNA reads TGTGCCACCAGCAGAGACAGGGCCCCGTCCTACGAGCAGTACTTC. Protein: CATSRDRAPSYEQYF. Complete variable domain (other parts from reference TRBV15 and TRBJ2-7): DAMVIQNPRYQVTQFGKPVTLSCSQTLNHNVMYWYQQKSSQAPKLLFHYYDKDFNNEADTPDNFQSRRPNTSFCFLDIRSPGLGDTAMYLCATSRDRAPSYEQYFGPGTRLTVT.

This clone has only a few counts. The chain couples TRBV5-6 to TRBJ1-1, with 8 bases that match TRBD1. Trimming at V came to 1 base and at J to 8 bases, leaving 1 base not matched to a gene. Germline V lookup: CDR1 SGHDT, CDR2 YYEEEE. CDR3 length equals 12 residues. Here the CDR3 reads CASSLRDREAFF. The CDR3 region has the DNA TGTGCCAGCAGCTTGAGGGACAGGGAAGCTTTCTTT.

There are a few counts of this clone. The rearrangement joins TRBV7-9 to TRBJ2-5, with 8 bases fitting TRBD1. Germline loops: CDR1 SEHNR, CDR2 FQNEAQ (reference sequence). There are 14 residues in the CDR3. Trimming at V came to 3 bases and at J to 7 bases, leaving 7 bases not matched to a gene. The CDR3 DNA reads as TGTGCCAGCAGCTTTGGGACAGGTAGTGGGACCCAGTACTTC. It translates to CASSFGTGSGTQYF. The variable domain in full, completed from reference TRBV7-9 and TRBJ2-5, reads DTGVSQNPRHKITKRGQNVTFRCDPISEHNRLYWYRQTLGQGPEFLTYFQNEAQLEKSRLLSDRFSAERPKGSFSTLEIQRTEQGDSAMYLCASSFGTGSGTQYFGPGTRLLVL.

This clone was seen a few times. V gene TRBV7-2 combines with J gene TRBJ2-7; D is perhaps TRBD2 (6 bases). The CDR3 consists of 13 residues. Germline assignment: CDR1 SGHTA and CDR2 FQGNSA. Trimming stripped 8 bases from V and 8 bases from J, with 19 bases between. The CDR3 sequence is CASQLGGRMKQYF. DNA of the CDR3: TGTGCCAGCCAACTCGGGGGTAGGATGAAGCAGTACTTC.